A single sample gave rise to the 17 T cell receptor beta chains below, sequenced in a study of CD8 T cells in ankylosing spondylitis. TCRdb passed the 5' RACE reads through MiXCR, listing each CDR3 protein once. The data show around 150,000 distinct CDR3 sequences, more than 40% seen once. The sample was synovial fluid, either unsorted or a sorted T cell fraction (not recorded which). The origin of the receptors is a male donor with ankylosing spondylitis.

The chain uses TRBV12-3 or TRBV12-4 and TRBJ2-7, with D hard to call. Trimming took 4 bases from V and 2 from J, leaving 9 bases between them. The CDR3 is made up of 13 amino acids. The CDR3 DNA follows: TGTGCCAGCAGTTGGGTGAACGCCTACGAGCAGTACTTC. This encodes CASSWVNAYEQYF.

The rearrangement uses TRBV20-1 and TRBJ1-2; 8 bases agree with TRBD1. Trimming at V came to 5 bases and at J to 2 bases, leaving 4 bases not matched to a gene. CDR1 is DFQATT, CDR2 SNEGSKA, per germline (reference sequence). The CDR3 loop spans 13 amino acids. The CDR3 protein is CSAGDRRNYGYTF. The CDR3 DNA is TGCAGTGCTGGGGACAGGCGAAACTATGGCTACACCTTC.

This clonotype was observed once. V usage is TRBV7-2 and J usage is TRBJ2-3, with TRBD2 matching 11 bases. The length of the CDR3 is 15 residues. Germline CDR1 reads SGHTA; CDR2 reads FQGNSA. J lost 4 bases, V lost 6 bases, and 6 bases had no gene match. The CDR3 DNA follows: TGTGCCAGCAGATCTAGCGGGAGGCGCTCAGATACGCAGTATTTT. It specifies CASRSSGRRSDTQYF.

The sample holds many counts of this clonotype. This chain uses TRBV19 with TRBJ1-5; D gene uncertain. CDR1 is LNHDA and CDR2 is SQIVND in the germline V gene (reference sequence). There are 15 residues in the CDR3. V was clipped by 3 bases and J by 0 bases, with 9 bases between them. The CDR3 DNA reads as TGTGCCAGTAGTATCTTGCATTATAGCAATCAGCCCCAGCATTTT. This codes for CASSILHYSNQPQHF.

The rearrangement uses TRBV3-1 and TRBJ1-5; a possible D gene is TRBD1 (5 bases). The germline CDR1 and CDR2 sequences are LGHDT and YNNKEL (reference sequence). The V gene lost 5 bases and the J gene lost 0 bases, with 11 bases spanning the gap. The CDR3 extends over 15 amino acids. CDR3 sequence: CASSGDLYSNQPQHF. The CDR3 DNA follows: TGTGCCAGCAGCGGGGACTTGTATAGCAATCAGCCCCAGCATTTT.

This clonotype has at least ten counts. The chain combines TRBV27 with TRBJ2-1; possibly TRBD2 for D (5 bases). Germline V gene sequence: CDR1 MNHEY, CDR2 SMNVEV (reference sequence). The V gene lost 6 bases and the J gene lost 0 bases, with 12 bases spanning the gap. This CDR3 is 15 amino acids long. CDR3 amino acids: CASRAGDYSYNEQFF. CDR3 coding DNA: TGTGCCAGCAGAGCAGGTGACTACTCCTACAATGAGCAGTTCTTC.

This clonotype was seen a few times. V and J are TRBV28 and TRBJ2-1; 9 nucleotides match TRBD2. V was clipped by 4 bases and J by 5 bases; unmatched bases: 18. The germline V gene encodes CDR1 MDHEN and CDR2 SYDVKM. The CDR3 extends over 19 amino acids. The CDR3 nucleotides read TGTGCCAGCAGTTCACGATATACGACAGCCCTAGCGGGGAACAATGAGCAGTTCTTC. This sequence encodes CASSSRYTTALAGNNEQFF.

This clonotype appeared many times. The V gene is TRBV28, the J gene TRBJ2-1; weak D call: TRBD1 (6 bases). V was shortened by 6 bases and J by 5 bases, with 11 bases between the two germline ends. This CDR3 has 13 residues. Germline V lookup: CDR1 MDHEN, CDR2 SYDVKM. CDR3 in amino acids: CASRLGGDNEQFF. Here the CDR3 DNA reads TGTGCCAGCAGACTAGGGGGAGACAATGAGCAGTTCTTC. Combining the CDR3 with reference TRBV28 and TRBJ2-1 gives the whole variable domain DVKVTQSSRYLVKRTGEKVFLECVQDMDHENMFWYRQDPGLGLRLIYFSYDVKMKEKGDIPEGYSVSREKKERFSLILESASTNQTSMYLCASRLGGDNEQFFGPGTRLTVL.

This clonotype was observed a few times. The chain carries TRBV4-1 and TRBJ2-1; the D is unclear. The germline V gene encodes CDR1 MGHRA and CDR2 YSYEKL. V shed 3 bases and J shed 6 bases, with 9 bases lying between them. The CDR3 covers 13 residues. The CDR3 region has the DNA TGCGCCAGCAGCCACCCCGGTGGCAATGAGCAGTTCTTC. Its protein product is CASSHPGGNEQFF.

This clonotype was counted once. The chain employs TRBV15 and TRBJ2-7; D gene uncertain. Trimming cost V 0 bases and J 0 bases, with 9 bases left between them. CDR1 and CDR2 from the germline V gene are LNHNV and YYDKDF (reference sequence). There are 15 residues in the CDR3. The CDR3 nucleotides read TGTGCCACCAGCAGAGAGGGTGGGAACTCCTACGAGCAGTACTTC. Encoded protein: CATSREGGNSYEQYF.

This sequence joins TRBV5-1 and TRBJ2-7, with TRBD1 matching over 8 bases. Trimming removed 7 bases from V and 6 bases from J; junction bases left unmatched: 12. Germline CDR1 and CDR2: SGHRS and YFSETQ. The CDR3 spans 14 residues. The CDR3: CASGWGQVGGEQYF. The CDR3 DNA follows: TGCGCCAGCGGATGGGGACAGGTAGGAGGCGAGCAGTACTTC.

The chain recombines TRBV6-2 or TRBV6-3 with TRBJ2-7; 10 bases fit TRBD2. The J segment lost 2 bases and the V segment lost 2 bases, leaving 0 bases of the junction unmatched. Germline CDR1 reads MNHEY; CDR2 reads SVGEGT. This CDR3 contains 14 residues. The CDR3 region is CASSYGTSAYEQYF. As DNA, the CDR3 is TGTGCCAGCAGTTACGGGACTAGCGCCTACGAGCAGTACTTC.

This sequence joins TRBV12-3 or TRBV12-4 and TRBJ2-2; 7 bases match TRBD1. The CDR3 runs 14 residues. Trimming at V came to 5 bases and at J to 7 bases, leaving 7 bases not matched to a gene. DNA of the CDR3: TGTGCCAGCAGTCTTGACAGGGTCAGCGGGGAGCTGTTTTTT. Protein product: CASSLDRVSGELFF.

This clonotype has just a few counts. This chain joins TRBV7-8 and TRBJ2-2; a possible D gene is TRBD2 (6 bases). The CDR3 extends over 15 amino acids. The V end lost 1 base, the J end lost 7 bases, and 13 bases lay between the germline ends. The germline gives CDR1 SGHVS, CDR2 FQNEAQ. The CDR3 bases are TGTGCCAGCAGCTTAGGCGGGGACCAAATCGGGGAGCTGTTTTTT. Protein: CASSLGGDQIGELFF. The full variable domain, its missing parts supplied by reference TRBV7-8 and TRBJ2-2, is GAGVSQSPRYKVAKRGQDVALRCDPISGHVSLFWYQQALGQGPEFLTYFQNEAQLDKSGLPSDRFFAERPEGSVSTLKIQRTQQEDSAVYLCASSLGGDQIGELFFGEGSRLTVL.

This clonotype was observed a few times. The V call is TRBV4-1, the J call TRBJ2-7; D perhaps matches TRBD1 (6 bases). Germline CDR1 reads MGHRA; CDR2 reads YSYEKL. V was pared by 3 bases and J by 2 bases, with 26 bases between. This CDR3 is 19 amino acids long. The CDR3 coding sequence is TGCGCCAGCAGCCAGAACGAACTACGGACAGCGCGTCCCACCTACGAGCAGTACTTC. The encoded protein is CASSQNELRTARPTYEQYF.

V gene TRBV2 combines with J gene TRBJ2-7, with TRBD2 matching over 11 bases. The CDR3 covers 17 residues. Trimming at V came to 7 bases and at J to 4 bases, leaving 15 bases not matched to a gene. Germline V lookup: CDR1 SNHLY, CDR2 FYNNEI. This chain's CDR3 is CASILAGGTRPPYEQYF. The CDR3 nucleotides read TGTGCCAGCATCCTAGCGGGGGGCACCCGGCCACCTTACGAGCAGTACTTC.

Comment on this clonotype: Because it lacks the conserved phenylalanine or tryptophan at the end, this CDR3 is likely a read error. This chain connects TRBV4-1 to TRBJ1-2; D is unclear. V gave up 0 bases and J gave up 5 bases, with 19 bases separating them. The CDR3 has 17 residues. Germline CDR1 reads MGHRA; CDR2 reads YSYEKL. CDR3 sequence reads: CASSQEGGLPSIYGYTI. The CDR3 DNA reads as TGCGCCAGCAGCCAAGAGGGCGGACTCCCCTCTATATATGGCTACACCATC.